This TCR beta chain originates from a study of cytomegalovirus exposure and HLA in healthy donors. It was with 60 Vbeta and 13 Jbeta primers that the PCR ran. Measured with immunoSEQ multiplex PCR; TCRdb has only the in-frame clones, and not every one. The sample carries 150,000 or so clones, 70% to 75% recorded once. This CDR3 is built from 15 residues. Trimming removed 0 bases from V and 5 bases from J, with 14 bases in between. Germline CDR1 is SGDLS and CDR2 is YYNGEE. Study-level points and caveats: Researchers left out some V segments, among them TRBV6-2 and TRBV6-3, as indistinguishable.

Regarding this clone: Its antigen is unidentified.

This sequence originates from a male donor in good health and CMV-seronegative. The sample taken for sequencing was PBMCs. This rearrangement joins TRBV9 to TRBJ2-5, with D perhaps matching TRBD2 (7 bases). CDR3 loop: CASSVGGGPRETQYF. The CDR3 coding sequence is TGTGCCAGCAGCGTAGGCGGGGGCCCGAGGGAGACCCAGTACTTC.